One T cell receptor (beta chain) is described in this entry. V gave up 3 bases and J gave up 5 bases, with 16 bases separating them. CDR3 length equals 14 residues. Germline CDR1 is SQVTM and CDR2 is ANQGSEA. The record originates from a study of cytomegalovirus exposure and HLA in healthy donors. The PCR employed 60 Vbeta primers together with 13 Jbeta primers. Source study methods: A later analysis counted 70 million to 85 million unique TCR beta chains, 10 million to 12 million shared. Assay used: immunoSEQ multiplex PCR; TCRdb lists only in-frame clones, some missing. Clonal size and the V and J genes are those of that table, whereas D and trimming came from the DNA. Counted here are 95,000 to 100,000 clones, about 81% occurring once; the ten biggest clones make up under 11%.

Sequenced sample: PBMCs. This sequence joins TRBV29-1 and TRBJ2-5; D perhaps matches TRBD2 (5 bases). The TCR comes from a man in his fifties in good health and CMV-seronegative. The CDR3 loop reads CSVDTPAPGETQYF. DNA for the CDR3: TGCAGCGTTGACACCCCAGCGCCGGGGGAGACCCAGTACTTC.